These 19 T cell receptor beta chains were all obtained from the same sample, sequenced in a study of early T cells in non-severe SARS-CoV-2 infection. TCRdb reprocessed the 5' RACE reads with MiXCR, giving one entry per CDR3 protein. This table has 43,000 or so distinct CDR3 sequences, about 7% appearing once. Material: whole blood. Source of these receptors: an adult who was a healthcare worker with PCR-confirmed SARS-CoV-2 infection or an uninfected control (not recorded which).

This clonotype occurred many times. The chain couples TRBV19 to TRBJ1-5; 10 nucleotides line up with TRBD1. The V gene's germline CDR1 is LNHDA and CDR2 SQIVND (reference sequence). Trimming took 6 bases from V and 4 from J; bases not matched to a gene: 0. The CDR3 extends over 13 amino acids. CDR3 DNA: TGTGCCAGTAGGGACAGGGGGAATCAGCCCCAGCATTTT. Amino acid sequence: CASRDRGNQPQHF. The complete variable domain, with remaining parts taken from reference TRBV19 and TRBJ1-5, reads DGGITQSPKYLFRKEGQNVTLSCEQNLNHDAMYWYRQDPGQGLRLIYYSQIVNDFQKGDIAEGYSVSREKKESFPLTVTSAQKNPTAFYLCASRDRGNQPQHFGDGTRLSIL.

This chain joins TRBV5-6 and TRBJ2-7, with TRBD2 matching over 8 bases. Germline CDR1 reads SGHDT; CDR2 reads YYEEEE. This CDR3 is 16 amino acids long. V was pared by 4 bases and J by 4 bases, with 13 bases of the junction left unmatched. The CDR3 protein is CASSPIQAGDPYEQYF. Written as DNA, the CDR3 is TGTGCCAGCAGCCCCATTCAAGCGGGGGACCCATACGAGCAGTACTTC.

This clonotype was seen many times. For the CDR3, the DNA is TGTGCCATCAGTGGGTCCCCATCCTACGAGCAGTACTTC. Its translation is CAISGSPSYEQYF. The rearrangement joins TRBV10-3 to TRBJ2-7; no clear D. Germline loops: CDR1 ENHRY, CDR2 SYGVKD. Between the trimmed V and J ends, which lost 4 bases and 1 base, there was a span of 8 bases. The CDR3 sequence is 13 residues long.

This chain joins TRBV12-3 or TRBV12-4 and TRBJ2-5; a possible D gene is TRBD2 (7 bases). V dropped 7 bases and J dropped 5 bases, with 23 bases sitting between them. The CDR3 runs to 16 residues. CDR3 residues: CASTVRPRTGGETQYF. The CDR3 DNA reads as TGTGCCAGCACCGTAAGACCCCGTACGGGGGGCGAGACCCAGTACTTC.

This clonotype was recorded many times. The V and J genes are TRBV6-1 and TRBJ2-2; D might be TRBD1 or TRBD2, each matching 6 bases. V lost 2 bases and J lost 1, with 11 bases in between. CDR1 is MNHNS, CDR2 SASEGT, per germline. The CDR3 is 16 residues long. CDR3 in DNA: TGTGCCAGCAGTGAAAAAGGGGGGCTGAACACCGGGGAGCTGTTTTTT. Protein sequence: CASSEKGGLNTGELFF.

The table lists this clonotype with many counts. The DNA for the CDR3 is TGTGCCAGCAGTTACCCCGACAGAACAGCTTTCTTT. It specifies CASSYPDRTAFF. The rearrangement joins TRBV28 to TRBJ1-1; D might be TRBD1 (5 bases). Germline V gene sequence: CDR1 MDHEN, CDR2 SYDVKM. V lost 4 bases to trimming and J lost 10 bases, with 13 bases between them. The CDR3 spans 12 residues.

The CDR3 coding sequence is TGTGCCAGTAGTATCGGGGCAGGCCGCTATGGCTACACCTTC. It specifies CASSIGAGRYGYTF. The V call is TRBV19, the J call TRBJ1-2, with D perhaps TRBD1 (5 bases). CDR3 size: 14 residues. V was pared by 3 bases and J by 4 bases, with 12 bases between. Germline CDR1 is LNHDA and CDR2 is SQIVND (reference sequence). The whole variable domain, remainder taken from reference TRBV19 and TRBJ1-2, is DGGITQSPKYLFRKEGQNVTLSCEQNLNHDAMYWYRQDPGQGLRLIYYSQIVNDFQKGDIAEGYSVSREKKESFPLTVTSAQKNPTAFYLCASSIGAGRYGYTFGSGTRLTVV.

This clonotype has more than one count but fewer than ten. The rearrangement uses TRBV12-3 or TRBV12-4 and TRBJ2-1; D is unclear. This CDR3 comprises 17 residues. V lost 3 bases, J lost 4 bases, and 19 bases lay in between. CDR3 sequence (DNA): TGTGCCAGCAGTTTCCCGCCTTATGCGGTTATTTACAATGAGCAGTTCTTC. As protein: CASSFPPYAVIYNEQFF.

The chain joins TRBV30 to TRBJ1-5; 11 bases line up with TRBD1. This CDR3 spans 15 amino acids. Germline CDR1 reads GTSNPN; CDR2 reads SVGIG (reference sequence). V shed 2 bases and J 6 bases; nucleotides not matched to a gene: 6. The CDR3 here is CAWSFGQGAGQPQHF. CDR3 in DNA: TGTGCCTGGAGTTTTGGACAGGGGGCAGGTCAGCCCCAGCATTTT. Drawing the rest from reference TRBV30 and TRBJ1-5, the complete variable domain is SQTIHQWPATLVQPVGSPLSLECTVEGTSNPNLYWYRQAAGRGLQLLFYSVGIGQISSEVPQNLSASRPQDRQFILSSKKLLLSDSGFYLCAWSFGQGAGQPQHFGDGTRLSIL.

This clonotype was detected ten times or more. The V and J genes are TRBV2 and TRBJ2-4; 15 nucleotides match TRBD2. V lost 6 bases to trimming and J lost 1 base; unmatched junction nucleotides: 13. Germline CDR1 and CDR2: SNHLY and FYNNEI. This CDR3 has 20 amino acids. The CDR3, as DNA: TGTGCCAGCAGCGAACTTCCCGGACTAGCGGGGGGGCCGGCCAAAAACATTCAGTACTTC. Its protein is CASSELPGLAGGPAKNIQYF. The complete variable domain, with remaining parts taken from reference TRBV2 and TRBJ2-4, reads EPEVTQTPSHQVTQMGQEVILRCVPISNHLYFYWYRQILGQKVEFLVSFYNNEISEKSEIFDDQFSVERPDGSNFTLKIRSTKLEDSAMYFCASSELPGLAGGPAKNIQYFGAGTRLSVL.

The chain links TRBV20-1 to TRBJ2-3, with 7 bases aligning to TRBD1. This CDR3 is 13 amino acids long. CDR1 is DFQATT and CDR2 is SNEGSKA in the germline V gene (reference sequence). V was clipped by 2 bases and J by 4 bases; unmatched bases: 3. The CDR3 sequence is CSARFTGADTQYF. The CDR3 nucleotides are TGCAGTGCTAGATTTACAGGGGCAGATACGCAGTATTTT.

This clonotype has only a few counts. V usage is TRBV28 and J usage is TRBJ1-5; D not certain. Trimming took off 7 bases at V and 9 bases at J, with 13 bases between the two ends. The CDR3 spans 12 residues. Germline values: CDR1 MDHEN, CDR2 SYDVKM. The CDR3 reads CASTDGHPPQHF. The CDR3 nucleotides read TGTGCCAGCACGGACGGCCATCCGCCCCAGCATTTT.

This clonotype was observed a few times. The chain combines TRBV20-1 with TRBJ1-1, with D maybe TRBD1 (6 bases). Per the germline V gene, CDR1 is DFQATT and CDR2 is SNEGSKA (reference sequence). CDR3 length: 11 residues. Trimming stripped 6 bases from V and 7 bases from J, with 12 bases between. CDR3 amino acids: CSAPRGIEAFF. The CDR3 nucleotides read TGCAGTGCCCCGAGGGGGATTGAAGCTTTCTTT.

At least ten counts were recorded for this clonotype. The chain uses TRBV3-1 and TRBJ1-1; D is uncertain. This CDR3 contains 16 residues. CDR1 and CDR2 (germline): LGHDT, YNNKEL (reference sequence). Trimming removed 3 bases at V and 2 bases at J, with 16 bases between. CDR3 loop: CASSHTFLSINTEAFF. CDR3 nucleotides: TGTGCCAGCAGCCATACCTTCCTGAGTATTAACACTGAAGCTTTCTTT.

This clonotype came up once. Because it lacks the conserved phenylalanine or tryptophan at the end, this CDR3 is likely a read error. The chain couples TRBV2 to TRBJ2-3, with TRBD1 as a possible D gene (6 bases). The CDR3 runs 13 residues. V was shortened by 9 bases and J by 1 base, with 11 bases between the two germline ends. The germline CDR1 and CDR2 sequences are SNHLY and FYNNEI. CDR3 sequence reads: CASNRARTDTQYL. The CDR3 nucleotides read TGTGCCAGTAACAGGGCCCGCACAGATACGCAGTATTTG.

This clonotype was counted a few times. The V gene is TRBV7-6, the J gene TRBJ1-2, with D possibly TRBD1 on 6 matching bases. V was pared by 5 bases and J by 8 bases, with 15 bases between. The CDR3 has 13 residues. Germline assignment: CDR1 SGHVS and CDR2 FNYEAQ. CDR3 loop: CASSQQGDSGYTF. The CDR3 DNA reads TGTGCCAGCAGCCAACAGGGCGATTCGGGCTACACCTTC.

This clonotype has at least ten counts. V is TRBV28 and J is TRBJ2-7, with TRBD1 matching 9 bases. Germline-derived CDR1 and CDR2 are MDHEN and SYDVKM. The CDR3 is 13 residues long. V dropped 9 bases and J dropped 3; count of bases not matched to a gene: 6. CDR3 loop: CASKGTGHYEQYF. The CDR3 DNA follows: TGTGCCAGTAAAGGGACAGGGCACTACGAGCAGTACTTC.

This chain uses TRBV27 with TRBJ2-1; 7 bases align to TRBD1. The CDR3 is made up of 16 amino acids. V lost 2 bases, J lost 10 bases, and 14 bases stayed unmatched. Germline V CDR1 and CDR2: MNHEY, SMNVEV (reference sequence). CDR3 bases: TGTGCCAGCAGTTTACAGGGGGACCCTAATCGCGGAGAGCAGTTCTTC. It yields the protein CASSLQGDPNRGEQFF.

The sample holds one count of this clonotype. With a much larger clone just one base away, this may be a read error. V and J are TRBV27 and TRBJ1-4; TRBD1 is a possible D gene (6 bases). CDR3 length: 13 residues. Looked up from germline, CDR1 is MNHEY and CDR2 is SMNVEV (reference sequence). V dropped 8 bases and J dropped 5 bases, with 12 bases sitting between them. CDR3 amino acids: CASGDMGNEKLFF. Written as DNA, the CDR3 is TGTGCCAGCGGGGACATGGGAAATGAAAAACTGTTTTTT.